This TCR beta chain was recorded in a study of blood T cell repertoires in COVID-19. Turning to the study itself: T cells, B-cell-depleted T cells, or PBMCs supplied cDNA or gDNA.

Trimming removed 5 bases at V and 4 bases at J, with 16 bases between. In germline, CDR1 is MNHEY, CDR2 SVGEGT. The CDR3 covers 15 residues. Method: immunoSEQ multiplex PCR; TCRdb's copy keeps in-frame clones and lacks some. The sample shows 6,000 to 7,000 clones, roughly 85% of them seen only once. V usage is TRBV6-2 or TRBV6-3 and J usage is TRBJ2-3, with a weak D call TRBD1 (6 bases). The sequenced sample consisted of peripheral blood. The sequence derives from a human donor with active COVID-19. The donor label of this sample is uncertain. CDR3 in DNA: TGTGCCAGCAGTCCCCCTACAGGGATGGCAGATACGCAGTATTTT. Translation gives CASSPPTGMADTQYF.